A single sample gave rise to the 11 T cell receptor beta chains below, sequenced in a study of T cell responses to AZD1222 COVID-19 vaccine. The assay was immunoSEQ multiplex PCR, and TCRdb's table has in-frame clones only and misses some. The repertoire consists of about 150,000 clones, with roughly nine tenths occurring once and the leading ten covering 4.5% to 6%. The sequenced sample was peripheral blood, obtained on day 0 of AZD1222 vaccination. Every receptor here comes from an adult in good health.

The chain is built from TRBV3-1 (or the pseudogene TRBV3-2) and TRBJ2-6, with a weak D call TRBD2 (6 bases). V lost 4 bases and J 2 bases, leaving 6 bases between the germline ends. CDR1 and CDR2 from the germline V gene are LGHDT and YNNKEL (reference sequence). CDR3 length: 14 amino acids. CDR3 DNA sequence: TGTGCCAGCAGCCGGGGGGCTGGGGCCAACGTCCTGACTTTC. Amino acid sequence: CASSRGAGANVLTF.

This clone has only a few counts. The rearrangement links TRBV6-2 or TRBV6-3 to TRBJ1-1, with TRBD1 as a possible D gene (5 bases). V was pared by 2 bases and J by 6 bases, with 13 bases between. The CDR3 contains 14 residues. Germline V CDR1 and CDR2: MNHEY, SVGEGT. CDR3 loop: CASSYRGPRAEAFF. The CDR3 DNA sequence: TGTGCCAGCAGTTACAGGGGTCCCAGGGCTGAAGCTTTCTTT.

The genes are TRBV5-5 and TRBJ2-1, with 8 nucleotides matching TRBD1. Germline values: CDR1 SGHKS, CDR2 YYEKEE (reference sequence). The trim removed 3 bases at V and 4 bases at J, leaving 6 bases unmatched. The CDR3 has 15 residues. CDR3 nucleotides: TGTGCCAGCAGCTCCGGGACAGGTCTGTACAATGAGCAGTTCTTC. The encoded protein is CASSSGTGLYNEQFF.

Here the CDR3 DNA reads TGTGCCAGCAGTGAAGCCGGGACAGGGAAAGACGAGCAGTACTTC. Its protein is CASSEAGTGKDEQYF. The genes are TRBV6-1 and TRBJ2-7; 9 nucleotides agree with TRBD1. CDR1 is MNHNS, CDR2 SASEGT, per germline. The CDR3 totals 15 residues. Trimming cost V 0 bases and J 5 bases; bases outside gene matches: 5.

V usage is TRBV11-2 and J usage is TRBJ2-5; D is undetermined. V lost 5 bases and J 7 bases, leaving 14 bases between the germline ends. The length of the CDR3 is 13 residues. Germline CDR1 is SGHAT and CDR2 is FQNNGV. CDR3 residues: CASSHEAFGTQYF. DNA of the CDR3: TGTGCCAGCAGCCACGAGGCGTTCGGGACCCAGTACTTC.

V and J are TRBV18 and TRBJ2-7; D is possibly TRBD2 (5 bases). Per the germline V gene, CDR1 is KGHSH and CDR2 is LQKENI. The germline V and J ends were trimmed by 6 bases and 1 base, with 10 bases remaining between them. This CDR3 is built from 13 residues. This chain's CDR3 is CASSTGNSYEQYF. The CDR3 DNA is TGTGCCAGCTCTACGGGGAATTCCTACGAGCAGTACTTC.

This clone was recorded only once. This rearrangement joins TRBV28 to TRBJ1-5; D remains ambiguous. Trimming pared 4 bases from V and 4 bases from J, leaving 5 bases between. This CDR3 spans 12 amino acids. Per the germline V gene, CDR1 is MDHEN and CDR2 is SYDVKM. CDR3 sequence: CASSSPNQPQHF. CDR3 bases: TGTGCCAGCAGTTCTCCAAATCAGCCCCAGCATTTT. The full variable domain, with the rest looked up from reference TRBV28 and TRBJ1-5, is DVKVTQSSRYLVKRTGEKVFLECVQDMDHENMFWYRQDPGLGLRLIYFSYDVKMKEKGDIPEGYSVSREKKERFSLILESASTNQTSMYLCASSSPNQPQHFGDGTRLSIL.

CDR3 protein: CASRGQGAGTEAFF. As DNA, the CDR3 is TGTGCCAGTAGGGGACAGGGGGCAGGCACTGAAGCTTTCTTT. The J gene is TRBJ1-1, the V gene TRBV19; TRBD1 matches at 12 bases. The V segment lost 6 bases and the J segment 4 bases; nucleotides outside the gene matches: 3. In germline, CDR1 is LNHDA, CDR2 SQIVND (reference sequence). The CDR3 is 14 residues long.

The rearrangement links TRBV4-2 to TRBJ1-1; D not resolved. V lost 0 bases and J 9 bases, leaving 11 bases between the germline ends. Germline CDR1 and CDR2: LGHNA and YNFKEQ. The CDR3 runs 13 residues. The CDR3 bases are TGTGCCAGCAGCCAAGATAGGAACAGACAAGCTTTCTTT. This translates into CASSQDRNRQAFF.

This sequence joins TRBV9 and TRBJ2-3; D might be TRBD2 (5 bases). CDR3 length equals 15 residues. CDR1 is SGDLS, CDR2 YYNGEE, per germline. Trimming left V 4 bases short and J 6 bases short, with 18 bases between. CDR3 in DNA: TGTGCCAGCAGCCCCACGGACGGAGGCTTCGATACGCAGTATTTT. Protein sequence: CASSPTDGGFDTQYF.

This chain connects TRBV9 to TRBJ1-1, with D hard to call. The ends were cut back, 3 bases at V and 0 bases at J, with 9 bases in the middle. Germline CDR1 reads SGDLS; CDR2 reads YYNGEE. The CDR3 consists of 14 residues. The CDR3 DNA follows: TGTGCCAGCAGCGCCCGGATGATGAACACTGAAGCTTTCTTT. Protein sequence: CASSARMMNTEAFF. The complete variable domain, with remaining parts taken from reference TRBV9 and TRBJ1-1, reads DSGVTQTPKHLITATGQRVTLRCSPRSGDLSVYWYQQSLDQGLQFLIQYYNGEERAKGNILERFSAQQFPDLHSELNLSSLELGDSALYFCASSARMMNTEAFFGQGTRLTVV.